Listed below are T cell receptor beta chains from one sample, sequenced in a study of cytomegalovirus exposure and HLA in healthy donors. Clones were sequenced by immunoSEQ multiplex PCR, and TCRdb holds only the in-frame ones, with some missing. The data show 150,000 to 200,000 clones, roughly 73% seen once. The sample consisted of PBMCs. These receptors were collected from a woman in her forties in good health and CMV-seropositive. CDR3s include the opening cysteine and the closing phenylalanine or tryptophan. A D gene is named only where the DNA matches it firmly. A clone size is listed for some rows: how often the clone was seen (once, few, many), or a class if it is expanded.

clone size	J gene	V gene	CDR3 length	D gene	CDR3 protein	CDR3 DNA
-	TRBJ2-7	TRBV7-9	14	TRBD2	CASGLLAGSYEQYF	TGTGCCAGCGGCCTCCTAGCGGGATCCTACGAGCAGTACTTC
-	TRBJ2-1	TRBV25-1	15	TRBD1	CASSFRDRGGDEQFF	TGTGCCAGCAGCTTCCGGGACAGGGGCGGGGATGAGCAGTTCTTC
-	TRBJ1-3	TRBV7-9	19	-	CASSSQVKDGQLSGNTIYF	TGTGCCAGCAGCTCCCAGGTGAAAGATGGACAGCTCTCTGGAAACACCATATATTTT
-	TRBJ2-2	TRBV5-1	16	TRBD2	CASSLGSGANTGELFF	TGCGCCAGCAGCTTGGGTAGCGGGGCGAACACCGGGGAGCTGTTTTTT
-	TRBJ1-4	TRBV7-2	15	-	CASSPKLNLNEKLFF	TGTGCCAGCAGCCCTAAGCTAAACTTAAATGAAAAACTGTTTTTT
-	TRBJ1-5	TRBV6-4	15	-	CASSDPGGSNQPQHF	TGTGCCAGCAGTGACCCGGGGGGAAGCAATCAGCCCCAGCATTTT
-	TRBJ2-2	TRBV28	16	TRBD1	CASSLSGGGWTGELFF	TGTGCCAGCAGTTTATCAGGGGGCGGATGGACCGGGGAGCTGTTTTTT
-	TRBJ1-1	TRBV11-2	16	-	CASSFRGAWGNTEAFF	TGTGCCAGCAGCTTTCGTGGGGCTTGGGGGAACACTGAAGCTTTCTTT
-	TRBJ1-5	TRBV28	16	-	CASSLGGGVRNQPQHF	TGTGCCAGCAGTCTGGGGGGGGGCGTTCGCAATCAGCCCCAGCATTTT
-	TRBJ2-1	TRBV9	18	TRBD1	CASSVVEGDRGDYNEQFF	TGTGCCAGCAGCGTAGTTGAGGGGGACAGGGGGGACTACAATGAGCAGTTCTTC
-	TRBJ1-3	TRBV9	15	TRBD1	CASSSGTDSGNTIYF	TGTGCCAGCAGCTCGGGGACAGACTCTGGAAACACCATATATTTT
-	TRBJ2-7	TRBV7-3	13	TRBD1	CASSSDRGYEQYF	TGTGCCAGCAGCTCGGACAGGGGGTACGAGCAGTACTTC
once	TRBJ2-7	TRBV18	16	-	CASSPAVSPLGGEQYF	TGTGCCAGCTCACCGGCCGTAAGTCCCCTAGGGGGCGAGCAGTACTTC
-	TRBJ2-5	TRBV27	13	TRBD1	CATRDRLEETQYF	TGTGCCACCCGGGACAGGCTGGAAGAGACCCAGTACTTC
-	TRBJ2-2	TRBV27	16	TRBD1	CASSVQGWLVTGELFF	TGTGCCAGCAGTGTACAGGGGTGGTTGGTCACCGGGGAGCTGTTTTTT
-	TRBJ2-1	TRBV7-3	14	TRBD2	CASSLAGDLNEQFF	TGTGCCAGCAGCTTAGCGGGAGATTTGAATGAGCAGTTCTTC
-	TRBJ2-1	TRBV11-2	14	TRBD2	CASSQLAGDNEQFF	TGTGCCAGCAGCCAGCTAGCGGGAGACAATGAGCAGTTCTTC
-	TRBJ2-6	TRBV5-4	17	-	CASSLAGGALGANVLTF	TGTGCCAGCAGCTTGGCCGGTGGGGCGCTGGGGGCCAACGTCCTGACTTTC
once	TRBJ2-5	TRBV28	15	TRBD2	CASYRTSPYQETQYF	TGTGCCAGCTATCGGACTAGTCCTTATCAAGAGACCCAGTACTTC
-	TRBJ1-4	TRBV5-1	15	TRBD1	CASSLGGTGNEKLFF	TGCGCCAGCAGCCTCGGCGGGACAGGGAATGAAAAACTGTTTTTT
-	TRBJ1-1	TRBV7-9	14	-	CASSLEGRNTEAFF	TGTGCCAGCAGCTTAGAGGGGCGGAACACTGAAGCTTTCTTT
-	TRBJ2-2	TRBV7-2	15	TRBD1	CASSPGTGLSGELFF	TGTGCCAGCAGCCCAGGGACAGGGTTGAGCGGGGAGCTGTTTTTT
-	TRBJ2-7	TRBV4-1	16	-	CASSQGWGGSGYEQYF	TGCGCCAGCAGCCAAGGTTGGGGCGGTAGCGGATACGAGCAGTACTTC
-	TRBJ2-3	TRBV28	15	-	CASSYQGGGGDTQYF	TGTGCCAGCAGTTACCAGGGTGGGGGAGGAGATACGCAGTATTTT
-	TRBJ1-6	TRBV2	20	TRBD1	CASTREILQGIASYNSPLHF	TGTGCCAGCACCCGCGAGATTTTACAGGGGATAGCCTCCTATAATTCACCCCTCCACTTT
-	TRBJ1-2	TRBV19	16	-	CASRGLTGLSNYGYTF	TGTGCCAGTAGAGGCCTCACGGGGTTATCTAACTATGGCTACACCTTC
-	TRBJ1-2	TRBV4-2	14	-	CASSRPGESIGYTF	TGTGCCAGCAGCCGACCCGGAGAGAGCATCGGCTACACCTTC
-	TRBJ2-1	TRBV5-4	18	TRBD2	CASSLAGLAGGTYSEQFF	TGTGCCAGCAGCTTGGCTGGGCTAGCGGGAGGGACTTACAGTGAGCAGTTCTTC
-	TRBJ2-1	TRBV27	17	-	CASSPPLVRGLYNEQFF	TGTGCCAGCAGTCCGCCCCTAGTCAGAGGCCTTTACAATGAGCAGTTCTTC
-	TRBJ2-7	TRBV5-5	11	-	CASSLAREQYF	TGTGCCAGCAGCTTGGCCAGGGAGCAGTACTTC
-	TRBJ1-2	TRBV4-3	17	TRBD1	CASSQEIGNRGHSGYTF	TGCGCCAGCAGCCAAGAAATTGGGAACAGGGGGCATAGTGGCTACACCTTC
-	TRBJ2-1	TRBV6-5	14	TRBD1	CASGQVSSYNEQFF	TGTGCCAGCGGACAGGTCAGCTCCTACAATGAGCAGTTCTTC
-	TRBJ2-5	TRBV28	14	-	CASSLQDYQETQYF	TGTGCCAGCAGTTTACAGGACTACCAAGAGACCCAGTACTTC
-	TRBJ1-5	TRBV7-9	16	TRBD1	CASSLSTGGSDQPQHF	TGTGCCAGCAGCTTAAGTACAGGGGGCTCGGATCAGCCCCAGCATTTT
-	TRBJ2-5	TRBV2	13	-	CASSELASETQYF	TGTGCCAGCAGTGAACTAGCGAGTGAGACCCAGTACTTC
-	TRBJ2-1	TRBV18	13	-	CASSPPTDYEQFF	TGTGCCAGCTCACCACCGACAGACTATGAGCAGTTCTTC
once	TRBJ2-7	TRBV7-2	14	-	CASSLLGQGYEQYF	TGTGCCAGCAGCTTATTGGGACAAGGCTACGAGCAGTACTTC
-	TRBJ1-2	TRBV28	13	TRBD1	CASALGTAYGYTF	TGTGCCAGCGCCCTCGGGACAGCCTATGGCTACACCTTC
-	TRBJ1-2	TRBV30	13	TRBD1	CAWNAGGNYGYTF	TGTGCCTGGAACGCAGGGGGCAACTATGGCTACACCTTC
-	TRBJ2-3	TRBV28	11	TRBD2	CASSLASGQYF	TGTGCCAGCAGTCTAGCTAGCGGGCAGTATTTT
-	TRBJ2-3	TRBV6-5	12	-	CASRTLGDTQYF	TGTGCCAGCAGGACACTTGGCGATACGCAGTATTTT
-	TRBJ1-5	TRBV30	15	-	CAWSKGGLSNQPRHF	TGTGCCTGGAGTAAAGGAGGACTTAGCAATCAGCCCCGGCATTTT
-	TRBJ2-7	TRBV14	15	TRBD1	CASSPFKGQGYEQYF	TGTGCCAGCAGCCCGTTTAAAGGACAGGGCTACGAGCAGTACTTC
once	TRBJ2-7	TRBV6-6	12	-	CASSYLANQQYF	TGTGCCAGCAGTTACCTCGCGAACCAGCAGTACTTC
-	TRBJ2-1	TRBV27	20	TRBD2	CASSLRGLAAFSSSYNEQFF	TGTGCCAGCAGTTTAAGGGGACTAGCGGCGTTTTCTAGCTCCTACAATGAGCAGTTCTTC
-	TRBJ2-7	TRBV7-2	18	TRBD2	CASSLASFFSGRSPKQYF	TGTGCCAGCAGCTTAGCCAGCTTCTTTAGCGGGAGGTCCCCTAAGCAGTACTTC
few	TRBJ1-6	TRBV4-3	16	-	CASSQHVSRVDSPLHF	TGCGCCAGCAGCCAGCACGTTTCCAGGGTCGATTCACCCCTCCACTTT
-	TRBJ2-3	TRBV6-1	15	TRBD2	CASRGSGSGTDTQYF	TGTGCCAGCAGGGGAAGCGGGAGCGGCACAGATACGCAGTATTTT
-	TRBJ1-2	TRBV5-6	17	-	CASSPLAHRVGNYGYTF	TGTGCCAGCAGCCCCCTCGCCCACAGGGTGGGTAACTATGGCTACACCTTC
-	TRBJ2-7	TRBV2	17	-	CASSEVGTGLRSYEQYF	TGTGCCAGCAGTGAAGTCGGTACAGGCCTGAGGTCCTACGAGCAGTACTTC